A single sample is the source of the 16 T cell receptor beta chains below, sequenced in a study of CD8 T cells in ankylosing spondylitis. TCRdb fed the 5' RACE reads into MiXCR, producing one record per CDR3 protein. The table records roughly 100,000 distinct CDR3 sequences, around 24% of them present only once. The specimen was synovial fluid, either unsorted or a sorted T cell fraction (not recorded which). The receptors come from a male donor with ankylosing spondylitis.

There are a few counts of this clonotype. This chain joins TRBV11-2 and TRBJ1-1; 11 bases align to TRBD1. This CDR3 is built from 14 residues. Trimming at V came to 5 bases and at J to 4 bases, leaving 3 bases not matched to a gene. In germline, CDR1 is SGHAT, CDR2 FQNNGV. The CDR3 coding sequence is TGTGCCAGCAGCCCGGACAGGGGGCTCACTGAAGCTTTCTTT. Its protein product is CASSPDRGLTEAFF. Together with reference TRBV11-2 and TRBJ1-1, the CDR3 gives the full variable domain: EAGVAQSPRYKIIEKRQSVAFWCNPISGHATLYWYQQILGQGPKLLIQFQNNGVVDDSQLPKDRFSAERLKGVDSTLKIQPAKLEDSAVYLCASSPDRGLTEAFFGQGTRLTVV.

In this sample, this clonotype is medium-sized. The genes are TRBV28 and TRBJ2-1; 11 bases line up with TRBD2. V lost 0 bases, J lost 0 bases, and 1 base stayed unmatched. CDR1 and CDR2 from the germline V gene are MDHEN and SYDVKM. The CDR3 sequence is 17 residues long. The CDR3 here is CASSLWTSGDSYNEQFF. DNA for the CDR3: TGTGCCAGCAGTTTATGGACTAGCGGGGACTCCTACAATGAGCAGTTCTTC.

The chain uses TRBV6-1 and TRBJ2-3; 8 bases align to TRBD1. J lost 0 bases, V lost 8 bases, and 7 bases had no gene match. Germline CDR1 reads MNHNS; CDR2 reads SASEGT. CDR3 length: 15 amino acids. CDR3 DNA: TGTGCCAGCCGGACAGGGACCTATAGCACAGATACGCAGTATTTT. Encoded protein: CASRTGTYSTDTQYF.

This clonotype was seen only a few times. V usage is TRBV5-5 and J usage is TRBJ2-7; perhaps D is TRBD1 or TRBD2 (5 bases each). Germline values: CDR1 SGHKS, CDR2 YYEKEE (reference sequence). V was pared by 3 bases and J by 3 bases, with 13 bases between. This CDR3 has 14 amino acids. For the CDR3, the DNA is TGTGCCAGCAGCTCATCCCGGGACCTCTACGAGCAGTACTTC. Protein sequence: CASSSSRDLYEQYF.

J is TRBJ2-6 and V is TRBV7-6, with D possibly being TRBD1 or TRBD2 (5 bases each). CDR3 length: 17 amino acids. The V end was cut by 3 bases, the J end by 0 bases, with 12 bases between. Germline V CDR1 and CDR2: SGHVS, FNYEAQ. In DNA, the CDR3 is TGTGCCAGCAGCTTGAGGGGATACGACTCTGGGGCCAACGTCCTGACTTTC. This gives the protein CASSLRGYDSGANVLTF.

The gene calls are TRBV2 and TRBJ2-3, with 7 bases fitting TRBD2. There are 15 residues in the CDR3. Trimming cost V 6 bases and J 1 base; bases outside gene matches: 7. CDR1 is SNHLY, CDR2 FYNNEI, per germline. The CDR3: CASRRTRSGTDTQYF. Written as DNA, the CDR3 is TGTGCCAGCAGGCGGACTAGGTCGGGCACAGATACGCAGTATTTT.

The table lists this clonotype with a few counts. This chain connects TRBV14 to TRBJ2-3; TRBD1 might be the D (5 bases). Trimming pared 4 bases from V and 5 bases from J, leaving 19 bases between. CDR3 length equals 16 residues. Germline lookup yields CDR1 SGHDN and CDR2 FVKESK. The CDR3 reads CASSRFPQDAQDTQYF. CDR3 coding DNA: TGTGCCAGCAGCCGATTTCCACAGGACGCTCAAGATACGCAGTATTTT.

The V and J genes are TRBV12-5 and TRBJ1-5; unclear D gene. Trimming stripped 0 bases from V and 0 bases from J, with 12 bases between. The CDR3 runs 17 residues. Looked up from germline, CDR1 is LGHNT and CDR2 is FRNRAP. The chain's CDR3 is CASGLVSGGYSNQPQHF. The CDR3 nucleotides read TGTGCTAGTGGTTTGGTAAGTGGCGGATATAGCAATCAGCCCCAGCATTTT.

This clonotype was picked up many times. V usage is TRBV10-3 and J usage is TRBJ2-1, with D possibly matching TRBD1 (5 bases). CDR1 is ENHRY, CDR2 SYGVKD, per germline. V lost 6 bases and J lost 10, with 10 bases in between. The CDR3 has 11 residues. CDR3 DNA sequence: TGTGCCATCAGGGCGAAGGGGGAGCAGTTCTTC. This encodes CAIRAKGEQFF.

This rearrangement joins TRBV6-1 to TRBJ1-4; D is uncertain. Germline V gives CDR1 MNHNS, CDR2 SASEGT. The V and J ends lost 5 bases and 0 bases respectively, with 13 bases between them. The CDR3 is made up of 16 amino acids. The CDR3 DNA is TGTGCCAGCAGTCTTTGGACGGGAACAACTAATGAAAAACTGTTTTTT. This encodes CASSLWTGTTNEKLFF.

This chain joins TRBV5-1 and TRBJ2-7; possibly TRBD1 for D (5 bases). The CDR3 is 13 residues long. V shed 2 bases and J shed 6 bases, with 12 bases lying between them. Looked up from germline, CDR1 is SGHRS and CDR2 is YFSETQ. The CDR3 sequence is CASSFGREGEQYF. The CDR3 bases are TGCGCCAGCAGCTTCGGCAGGGAAGGCGAGCAGTACTTC.

The J gene is TRBJ2-2, the V gene TRBV7-7; D perhaps matches TRBD1 (6 bases). With 2 bases removed from V and 5 bases from J, the gap between germline ends came to 9 bases. Germline V gene lookup returns CDR1 SSHAT and CDR2 FNYEAQ (reference sequence). The CDR3 consists of 14 residues. The CDR3 DNA is TGTGCCAGCAGCTTAACAGGGATTACCGGGGAGCTGTTTTTT. As protein: CASSLTGITGELFF.

The CDR3 DNA sequence: TGTGCCAGCAGCTTAGAATGGGGACTAGCGGGGGAAGAGACCCAGTACTTC. Amino acid sequence: CASSLEWGLAGEETQYF. This chain uses TRBV11-2 with TRBJ2-5, with 14 nucleotides matching TRBD2. Germline loops: CDR1 SGHAT, CDR2 FQNNGV. The CDR3 runs to 17 residues. The J segment lost 3 bases and the V segment lost 0 bases, leaving 3 bases of the junction unmatched.

The sample holds many counts of this clonotype. The J gene is TRBJ2-3, the V gene TRBV5-6; no clear D gene. The CDR3 covers 15 residues. CDR1 and CDR2 (germline): SGHDT, YYEEEE. Between the trimmed V and J ends, which lost 4 bases and 5 bases, there was a span of 17 bases. The DNA for the CDR3 is TGTGCCAGCAGCCTAGGACCTCCCCCGGGAGATACGCAGTATTTT. Translating it yields CASSLGPPPGDTQYF.

V and J are TRBV3-1 and TRBJ1-1; D unresolved. Germline V gene data show CDR1 as LGHDT and CDR2 as YNNKEL (reference sequence). Trimming stripped 6 bases from V and 4 bases from J, with 15 bases between. The CDR3 is made up of 14 amino acids. DNA for the CDR3: TGTGCCAGCAGTCGCGTAGGAGTGGGCACTGAAGCTTTCTTT. Residues: CASSRVGVGTEAFF.

This chain joins TRBV29-1 and TRBJ1-2, with D hard to call. CDR1 and CDR2 (germline): SQVTM, ANQGSEA. The length of the CDR3 is 13 residues. V shed 2 bases and J shed 7 bases, with 14 bases lying between them. The CDR3 spells CSVELDSFSGYTF. CDR3 in DNA: TGCAGCGTTGAACTCGATAGCTTCTCTGGCTACACCTTC. Combining the CDR3 with reference TRBV29-1 and TRBJ1-2 gives the whole variable domain SAVISQKPSRDICQRGTSLTIQCQVDSQVTMMFWYRQQPGQSLTLIATANQGSEATYESGFVIDKFPISRPNLTFSTLTVSNMSPEDSSIYLCSVELDSFSGYTFGSGTRLTVV.